Following are 16 T cell receptor beta chains from one sample sequenced in a study of blood T cell repertoires in COVID-19. The assay was immunoSEQ multiplex PCR, and TCRdb's table has in-frame clones only and misses some. The sample holds more than 250,000 clones, 92% seen once. Sequences were obtained from PBMCs or T cells enriched from blood (not recorded which). The receptors shown here come from a woman in her 30s who had recovered from COVID-19.

This clone was seen more than once but under ten times. The V and J genes are TRBV28 and TRBJ1-2; 9 bases agree with TRBD1. The junction had 4 bases not matched to a gene; V was cut back by 6 bases and J by 2 bases. The length of the CDR3 is 14 residues. Germline assignment: CDR1 MDHEN and CDR2 SYDVKM. The CDR3 coding sequence is TGTGCCAGCAGGGGACAGGGCCACAACTATGGCTACACCTTC. The encoded protein is CASRGQGHNYGYTF.

The genes are TRBV4-2 and TRBJ2-7, with 9 bases that match TRBD2. After removal of 2 bases from V and 5 bases from J, the junction contained 7 bases not matched to a gene. Germline V gene data show CDR1 as LGHNA and CDR2 as YNFKEQ. The CDR3 has 15 amino acids. The CDR3 is CASSQSPPSGDEQYF. The CDR3 DNA sequence: TGTGCCAGCAGCCAATCCCCCCCTAGCGGGGACGAGCAGTACTTC.

The V call is TRBV3-1 (or the pseudogene TRBV3-2), the J call TRBJ1-3, with a weak D call TRBD1 (6 bases). Germline V lookup: CDR1 LGHDT, CDR2 YNNKEL (reference sequence). V dropped 2 bases and J dropped 4 bases, with 12 bases sitting between them. CDR3 length: 15 amino acids. CDR3 loop: CASSQSQGPGNTIYF. DNA for the CDR3: TGTGCCAGCAGCCAATCACAGGGTCCAGGAAACACCATATATTTT.

The rearrangement joins TRBV6-2 or TRBV6-3 to TRBJ1-6; a possible D gene is TRBD1 (6 bases). Germline lookup yields CDR1 MNHEY and CDR2 SVGEGT. The CDR3 extends over 19 amino acids. Trimming stripped 2 bases from V and 0 bases from J, with 17 bases between. In DNA, the CDR3 is TGTGCCAGCAGTTACCCCACCGGAGGGGGGGCCTCCTATAATTCACCCCTCCACTTT. Its protein product is CASSYPTGGGASYNSPLHF.

The chain couples TRBV4-2 to TRBJ1-2; no reliable D call. The V end was cut by 0 bases, the J end by 4 bases, with 9 bases between. This CDR3 has 14 amino acids. Germline V lookup: CDR1 LGHNA, CDR2 YNFKEQ. The CDR3 region is CASSQDLGAYGYTF. CDR3 sequence (DNA): TGTGCCAGCAGCCAAGATTTGGGAGCCTATGGCTACACCTTC.

J is TRBJ2-2 and V is TRBV7-3, with D possibly being TRBD2 (5 bases). Trimming pared 5 bases from V and 6 bases from J, leaving 16 bases between. The CDR3 loop spans 15 amino acids. Per the germline V gene, CDR1 is SGHTA and CDR2 is FQGTGA. CDR3 loop: CASSPASAGPGELFF. The CDR3, as DNA: TGTGCCAGCAGCCCAGCTTCTGCGGGCCCCGGGGAGCTGTTTTTT. Full variable domain (outside the CDR3, taken from reference TRBV7-3 and TRBJ2-2): GAGVSQTPSNKVTEKGKYVELRCDPISGHTALYWYRQSLGQGPEFLIYFQGTGAADDSGLPNDRFFAVRPEGSVSTLKIQRTERGDSAVYLCASSPASAGPGELFFGEGSRLTVL.

The chain recombines TRBV7-8 with TRBJ2-7; D is possibly TRBD1 (5 bases). This CDR3 region has 12 residues. The V end was cut by 3 bases, the J end by 6 bases, with 9 bases between. CDR1 and CDR2 from the germline V gene are SGHVS and FQNEAQ. CDR3 residues: CASSFQGSEQYF. Here the CDR3 DNA reads TGTGCCAGCAGCTTCCAGGGTTCCGAGCAGTACTTC.

The genes are TRBV4-1 and TRBJ1-1; D gene unclear. CDR3 length equals 13 residues. V dropped 2 bases and J dropped 6 bases, with 10 bases sitting between them. CDR1 is MGHRA, CDR2 YSYEKL, per germline. CDR3 sequence: CASSQSGAPEAFF. For the CDR3, the DNA is TGCGCCAGCAGCCAATCGGGAGCGCCTGAAGCTTTCTTT.

The gene calls are TRBV2 and TRBJ1-3; 8 nucleotides agree with TRBD1. The CDR3 spans 15 residues. Losses at the gene ends were 7 bases for V and 0 bases for J; bases not matched to a gene: 5. The germline V gene encodes CDR1 SNHLY and CDR2 FYNNEI. This CDR3 is CASTAGGRSGNTIYF. Written as DNA, the CDR3 is TGTGCCAGCACGGCAGGGGGCCGCTCTGGAAACACCATATATTTT.

This chain uses TRBV7-8 with TRBJ2-5, with TRBD1 as a possible D gene (5 bases). The V and J ends lost 2 bases and 5 bases respectively, with 12 bases between them. The V gene's germline CDR1 is SGHVS and CDR2 FQNEAQ. CDR3 length: 14 amino acids. CDR3 in amino acids: CASSLFQGGETQYF. For the CDR3, the DNA is TGTGCCAGCAGCTTATTCCAGGGTGGGGAGACCCAGTACTTC. The full variable domain, with the rest looked up from reference TRBV7-8 and TRBJ2-5, is GAGVSQSPRYKVAKRGQDVALRCDPISGHVSLFWYQQALGQGPEFLTYFQNEAQLDKSGLPSDRFFAERPEGSVSTLKIQRTQQEDSAVYLCASSLFQGGETQYFGPGTRLLVL.

The chain has TRBV11-1 and TRBJ2-5; D gene unclear. The CDR3 runs 16 residues. The V gene's germline CDR1 is SGHAT and CDR2 FQDESV (reference sequence). Trimming took 0 bases from V and 5 from J, leaving 16 bases between them. The CDR3 here is CASSLAPELESETQYF. The CDR3 bases are TGTGCCAGCAGCTTAGCGCCCGAGTTGGAGAGTGAGACCCAGTACTTC.

The V and J genes are TRBV2 and TRBJ1-1, with 7 bases that match TRBD1. There are 13 residues in the CDR3. The ends lost 6 bases at V and 1 base at J; junction bases unmatched: 2. Germline CDR1 and CDR2: SNHLY and FYNNEI. CDR3 region: CASRRQGNTEAFF. In DNA, the CDR3 is TGTGCCAGCAGGCGACAGGGGAACACTGAAGCTTTCTTT.

The V call is TRBV28, the J call TRBJ2-3, with 11 positions matching TRBD1. The V and J ends lost 8 bases and 0 bases, in that order; junction bases with no gene match: 1. The germline V gene has CDR1 MDHEN and CDR2 SYDVKM. The CDR3 sequence is 14 residues long. CDR3 coding DNA: TGTGCCAGCGGGACAGGGGGAAGCACAGATACGCAGTATTTT. Its translation: CASGTGGSTDTQYF.

The chain uses TRBV5-4 and TRBJ2-7; 9 bases are a match to TRBD1. In germline, CDR1 is SGHNT, CDR2 YYREEE (reference sequence). V gave up 5 bases and J gave up 5 bases; unmatched junction bases: 5. The length of the CDR3 is 13 residues. CDR3 residues: CASSFRDRDEQYF. CDR3 DNA: TGTGCCAGCAGTTTCCGGGACAGGGACGAGCAGTACTTC.

This rearrangement joins TRBV19 to TRBJ2-7; a possible D gene is TRBD2 (5 bases). Germline assignment: CDR1 LNHDA and CDR2 SQIVND (reference sequence). Trimming took off 7 bases at V and 1 base at J, with 17 bases between the two ends. The CDR3 extends over 15 amino acids. CDR3 nucleotides: TGTGCCAGTAAGGCCGGGTCGGGAACTTCCTACGAGCAGTACTTC. Protein sequence: CASKAGSGTSYEQYF.

The chain recombines TRBV3-1 (or the pseudogene TRBV3-2) with TRBJ2-3; 7 bases line up with TRBD2. This CDR3 region has 16 residues. Per the germline V gene, CDR1 is LGHDT and CDR2 is YNNKEL (reference sequence). V was pared by 4 bases and J by 6 bases, with 13 bases of the junction left unmatched. CDR3 loop: CASSLTGGRFTDTQYF. The CDR3 nucleotides are TGTGCCAGCAGCCTCACGGGCGGGAGATTCACGGATACGCAGTATTTT.